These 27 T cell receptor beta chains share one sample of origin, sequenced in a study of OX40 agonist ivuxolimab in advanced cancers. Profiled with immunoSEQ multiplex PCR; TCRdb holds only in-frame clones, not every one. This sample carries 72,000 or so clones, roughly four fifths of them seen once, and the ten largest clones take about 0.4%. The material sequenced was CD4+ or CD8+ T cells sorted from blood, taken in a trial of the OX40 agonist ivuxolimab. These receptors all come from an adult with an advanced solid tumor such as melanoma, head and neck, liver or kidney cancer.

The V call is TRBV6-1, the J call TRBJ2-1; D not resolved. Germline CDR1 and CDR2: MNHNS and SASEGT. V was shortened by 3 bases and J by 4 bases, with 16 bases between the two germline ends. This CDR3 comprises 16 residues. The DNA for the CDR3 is TGTGCCAGCAGTGAGCGTCCCGGCGGATCGTACAATGAGCAGTTCTTC. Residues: CASSERPGGSYNEQFF.

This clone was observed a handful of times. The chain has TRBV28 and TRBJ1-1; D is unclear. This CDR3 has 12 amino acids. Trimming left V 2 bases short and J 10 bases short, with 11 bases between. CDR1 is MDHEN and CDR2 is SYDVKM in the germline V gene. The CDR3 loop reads CASSLRESGAFF. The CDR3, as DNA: TGTGCCAGCAGTTTAAGAGAATCTGGAGCTTTCTTT.

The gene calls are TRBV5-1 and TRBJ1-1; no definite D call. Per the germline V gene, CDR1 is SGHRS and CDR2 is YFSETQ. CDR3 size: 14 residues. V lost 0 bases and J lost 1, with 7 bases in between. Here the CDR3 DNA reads TGCGCCAGCAGCTTGGTCTCGGGGAACACTGAAGCTTTCTTT. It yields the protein CASSLVSGNTEAFF.

The CDR3 coding sequence is TGTGCCAGCAGTGATTGGTTGGTGGAGCTGTTTTTT. Protein sequence: CASSDWLVELFF. The V call is TRBV6-1, the J call TRBJ2-2; D remains ambiguous. Between the trimmed V and J ends, which lost 3 bases and 10 bases, there was a span of 9 bases. The CDR3 runs to 12 residues. Germline CDR1 and CDR2: MNHNS and SASEGT.

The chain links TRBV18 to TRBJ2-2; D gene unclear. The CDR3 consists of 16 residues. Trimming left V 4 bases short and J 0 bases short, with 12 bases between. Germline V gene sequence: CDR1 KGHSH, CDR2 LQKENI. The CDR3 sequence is CASSQHPPSNTGELFF. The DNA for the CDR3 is TGTGCCAGCTCACAACACCCGCCCTCGAACACCGGGGAGCTGTTTTTT.

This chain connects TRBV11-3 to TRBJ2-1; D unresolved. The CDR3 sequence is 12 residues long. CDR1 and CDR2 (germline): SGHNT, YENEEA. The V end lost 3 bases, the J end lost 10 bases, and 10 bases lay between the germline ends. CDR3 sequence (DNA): TGTGCCAGCAGCTTCCATGGGATGGAGCAGTTCTTC. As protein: CASSFHGMEQFF.

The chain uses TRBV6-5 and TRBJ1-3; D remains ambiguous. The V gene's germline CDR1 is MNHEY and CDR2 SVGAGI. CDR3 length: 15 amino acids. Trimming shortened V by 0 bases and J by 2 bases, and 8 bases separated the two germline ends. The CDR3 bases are TGTGCCAGCAGTTACTCGCCGGGCCCTGGAAACACCATATATTTT. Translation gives CASSYSPGPGNTIYF.

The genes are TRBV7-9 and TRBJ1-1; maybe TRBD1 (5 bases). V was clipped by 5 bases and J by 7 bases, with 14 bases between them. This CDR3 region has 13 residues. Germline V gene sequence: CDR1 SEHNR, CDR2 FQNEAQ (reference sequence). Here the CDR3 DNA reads TGTGCCAGCAGCCACTTCCGGGGCGATGAAGCTTTCTTT. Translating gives CASSHFRGDEAFF.

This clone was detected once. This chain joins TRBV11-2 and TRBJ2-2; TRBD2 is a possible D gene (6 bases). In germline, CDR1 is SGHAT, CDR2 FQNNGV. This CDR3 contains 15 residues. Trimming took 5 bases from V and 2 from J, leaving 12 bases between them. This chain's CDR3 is CASSPRGVNTGELFF. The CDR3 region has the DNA TGTGCCAGCAGCCCTCGCGGGGTTAACACCGGGGAGCTGTTTTTT.

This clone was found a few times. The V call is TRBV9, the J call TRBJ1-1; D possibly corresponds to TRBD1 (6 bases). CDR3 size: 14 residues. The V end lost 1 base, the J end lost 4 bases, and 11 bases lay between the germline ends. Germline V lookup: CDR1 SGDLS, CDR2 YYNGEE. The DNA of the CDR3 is TGTGCCAGCAGCGTAAGAGGGGGGAGCACTGAAGCTTTCTTT. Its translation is CASSVRGGSTEAFF.

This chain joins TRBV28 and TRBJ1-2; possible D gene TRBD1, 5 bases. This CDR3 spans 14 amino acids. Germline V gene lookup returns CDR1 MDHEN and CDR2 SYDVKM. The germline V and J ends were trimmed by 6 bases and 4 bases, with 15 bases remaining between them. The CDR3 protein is CASRDHTGLYGYTF. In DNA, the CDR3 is TGTGCCAGCAGGGATCATACAGGTCTCTATGGCTACACCTTC.

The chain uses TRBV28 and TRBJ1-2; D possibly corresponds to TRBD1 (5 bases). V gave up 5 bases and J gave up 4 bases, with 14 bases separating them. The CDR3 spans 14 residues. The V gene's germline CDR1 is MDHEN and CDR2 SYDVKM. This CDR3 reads CASSGGGSVYGYTF. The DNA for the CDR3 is TGTGCCAGCAGTGGGGGTGGTTCTGTCTATGGCTACACCTTC.

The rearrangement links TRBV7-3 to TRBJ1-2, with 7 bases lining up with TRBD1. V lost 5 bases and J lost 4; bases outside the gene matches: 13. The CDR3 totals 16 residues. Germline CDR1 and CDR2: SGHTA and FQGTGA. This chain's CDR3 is CASSPNPGTESYGYTF. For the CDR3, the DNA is TGTGCCAGCAGCCCCAACCCAGGGACAGAGAGCTATGGCTACACCTTC.

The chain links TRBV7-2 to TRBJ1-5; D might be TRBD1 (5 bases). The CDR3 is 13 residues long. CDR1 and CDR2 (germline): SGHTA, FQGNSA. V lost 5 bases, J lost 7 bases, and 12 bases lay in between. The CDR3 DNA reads TGTGCCAGCAGCACACAACAGGCACAGCCCCAGCATTTT. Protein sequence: CASSTQQAQPQHF. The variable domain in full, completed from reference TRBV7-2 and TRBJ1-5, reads GAGVSQSPSNKVTEKGKDVELRCDPISGHTALYWYRQSLGQGLEFLIYFQGNSAPDKSGLPSDRFSAERTGGSVSTLTIQRTQQEDSAVYLCASSTQQAQPQHFGDGTRLSIL.

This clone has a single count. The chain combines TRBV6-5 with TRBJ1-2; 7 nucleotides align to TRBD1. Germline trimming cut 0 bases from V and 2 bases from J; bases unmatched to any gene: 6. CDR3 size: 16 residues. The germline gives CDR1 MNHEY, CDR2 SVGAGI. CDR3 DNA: TGTGCCAGCAGTTACTCTAGACAGGGAAAGAACTATGGCTACACCTTC. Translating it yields CASSYSRQGKNYGYTF.

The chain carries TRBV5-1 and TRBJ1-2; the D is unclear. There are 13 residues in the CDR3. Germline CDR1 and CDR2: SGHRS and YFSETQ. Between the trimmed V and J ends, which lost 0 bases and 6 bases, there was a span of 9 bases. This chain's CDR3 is CASSLAGVNGYTF. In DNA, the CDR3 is TGCGCCAGCAGCTTGGCCGGGGTTAATGGCTACACCTTC. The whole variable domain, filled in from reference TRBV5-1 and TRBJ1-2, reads KAGVTQTPRYLIKTRGQQVTLSCSPISGHRSVSWYQQTPGQGLQFLFEYFSETQRNKGNFPGRFSGRQFSNSRSEMNVSTLELGDSALYLCASSLAGVNGYTFGSGTRLTVV.

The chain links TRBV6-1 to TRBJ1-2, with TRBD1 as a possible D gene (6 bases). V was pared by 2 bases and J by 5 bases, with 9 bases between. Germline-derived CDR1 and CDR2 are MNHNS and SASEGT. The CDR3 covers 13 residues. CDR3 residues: CASSETGTYGYTF. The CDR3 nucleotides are TGTGCCAGCAGTGAAACCGGGACATATGGCTACACCTTC.

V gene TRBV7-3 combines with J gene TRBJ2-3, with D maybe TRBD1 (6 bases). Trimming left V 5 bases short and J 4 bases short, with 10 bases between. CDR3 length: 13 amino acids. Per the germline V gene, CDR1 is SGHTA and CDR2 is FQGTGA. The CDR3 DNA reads TGTGCCAGCAGCAGACAGGAGTCAGATACGCAGTATTTT. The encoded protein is CASSRQESDTQYF.

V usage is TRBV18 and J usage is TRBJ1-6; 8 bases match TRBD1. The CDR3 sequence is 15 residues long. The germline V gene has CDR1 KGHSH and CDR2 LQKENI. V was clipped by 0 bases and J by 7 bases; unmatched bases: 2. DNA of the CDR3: TGTGCCAGCTCACCACCCGGGACAGGAAATTCACCCCTCCACTTT. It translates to CASSPPGTGNSPLHF.

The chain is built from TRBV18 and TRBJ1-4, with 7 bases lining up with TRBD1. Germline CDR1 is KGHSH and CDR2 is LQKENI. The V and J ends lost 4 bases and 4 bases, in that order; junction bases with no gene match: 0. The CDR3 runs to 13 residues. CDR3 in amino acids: CASSRDSNEKLFF. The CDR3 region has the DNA TGTGCCAGCTCACGGGACAGTAATGAAAAACTGTTTTTT.

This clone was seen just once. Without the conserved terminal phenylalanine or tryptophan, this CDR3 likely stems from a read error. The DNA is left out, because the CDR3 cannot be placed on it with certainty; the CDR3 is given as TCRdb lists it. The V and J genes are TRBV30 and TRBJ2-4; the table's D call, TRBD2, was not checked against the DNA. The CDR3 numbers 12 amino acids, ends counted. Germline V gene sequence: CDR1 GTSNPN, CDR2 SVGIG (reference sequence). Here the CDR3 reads CAWGASGRAVFS.

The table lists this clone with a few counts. This CDR3 is CAEGRQGINTGELFF. CDR3 DNA sequence: TGTGCCGAGGGCAGACAGGGGATTAACACCGGGGAGCTGTTTTTT. The V call is TRBV7-2, the J call TRBJ2-2; 8 nucleotides align to TRBD1. The CDR3 totals 15 residues. The germline V gene encodes CDR1 SGHTA and CDR2 FQGNSA. Trimming took 11 bases from V and 2 from J; bases not matched to a gene: 10.

The CDR3 reads CASSPRVAGGANTGELFF. CDR3 nucleotide sequence: TGTGCCAGCAGCCCCCGGGTAGCGGGAGGTGCTAACACCGGGGAGCTGTTTTTT. The rearrangement joins TRBV5-4 to TRBJ2-2; 10 nucleotides align to TRBD2. Germline V gene lookup returns CDR1 SGHNT and CDR2 YYREEE (reference sequence). The CDR3 is 18 amino acids. After removal of 4 bases from V and 2 bases from J, the junction contained 11 bases not matched to a gene. Complete variable domain (other parts from reference TRBV5-4 and TRBJ2-2): ETGVTQSPTHLIKTRGQQVTLRCSSQSGHNTVSWYQQALGQGPQFIFQYYREEENGRGNFPPRFSGLQFPNYSSELNVNALELDDSALYLCASSPRVAGGANTGELFFGEGSRLTVL.

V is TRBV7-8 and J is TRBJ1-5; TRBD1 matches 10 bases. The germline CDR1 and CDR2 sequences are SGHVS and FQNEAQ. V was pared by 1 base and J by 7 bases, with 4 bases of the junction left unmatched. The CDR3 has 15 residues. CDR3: CASSLGTGGRQPQHF. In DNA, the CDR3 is TGTGCCAGCAGCTTAGGGACAGGGGGACGGCAGCCCCAGCATTTT.

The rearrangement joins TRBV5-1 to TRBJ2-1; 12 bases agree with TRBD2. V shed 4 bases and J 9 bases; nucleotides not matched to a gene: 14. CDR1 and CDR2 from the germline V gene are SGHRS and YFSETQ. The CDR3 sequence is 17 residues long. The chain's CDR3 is CASSPRTSGMTSGEQFF. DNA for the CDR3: TGCGCCAGCAGCCCCCGGACTAGCGGGATGACTTCGGGTGAGCAGTTCTTC. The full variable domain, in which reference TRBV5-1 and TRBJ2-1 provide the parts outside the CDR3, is KAGVTQTPRYLIKTRGQQVTLSCSPISGHRSVSWYQQTPGQGLQFLFEYFSETQRNKGNFPGRFSGRQFSNSRSEMNVSTLELGDSALYLCASSPRTSGMTSGEQFFGPGTRLTVL.

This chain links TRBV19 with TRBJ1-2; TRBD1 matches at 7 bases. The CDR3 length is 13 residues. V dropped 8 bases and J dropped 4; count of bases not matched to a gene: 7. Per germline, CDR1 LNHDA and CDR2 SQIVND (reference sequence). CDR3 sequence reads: CASSTGYRYGYTF. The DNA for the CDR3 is TGTGCCAGTTCGACAGGGTACCGCTATGGCTACACCTTC.

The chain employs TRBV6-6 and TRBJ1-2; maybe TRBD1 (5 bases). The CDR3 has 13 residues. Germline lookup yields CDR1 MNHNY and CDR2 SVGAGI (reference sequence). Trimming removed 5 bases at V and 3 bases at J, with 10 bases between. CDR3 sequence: CASSPSGDYGYTF. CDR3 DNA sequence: TGTGCCAGCAGTCCCTCGGGGGACTATGGCTACACCTTC.